The T cell receptor (beta chain) under discussion was sequenced for a study of T cells in narcolepsy (dated by TCRdb to the late 2010s). The study in broad terms: Patients with narcolepsy type 1 or type 2 (NT1, NT2) were enrolled in the study together with healthy control donors. To look for autoreactive T cells in narcolepsy patients that target self-antigens of hypocretin neurons (hypocretin, TRIB2), the study used TCR Vbeta sequencing to follow clonotypes in blood and CSF. Study-wide conclusions, independent of this receptor: Numbers of sequenced blood memory CD4+ clonotypes were comparable, averaging roughly 40,000 in patients and roughly 32,000 in controls. No sequences matching autoreactive T cell clones were contained in some blood memory CD4+ repertoires from patients and controls. Plots that compared CSF and blood CD4+ T cell clonotypes from the same patient highlighted HCRT-specific and TRIB2-specific autoreactive clonotypes. Autoreactive clonotypes were reported to be detected serially in the blood of the same patients and of different patients, but not in the blood of healthy controls.

The receptor library was made with the immunoSEQ multiplex PCR assay. TCRdb obtained this table from immuneACCESS and retained in-frame rearrangements with V and J assigned. These tables miss some clones; where compared with another copy, unresolved V genes account for less than half of the shortfall, and the remainder is unexplained. This sample comprises fewer than 25,000 clones, roughly four fifths of them detected only once. The ten largest account for approximately 3.9% of the sample. This clone was seen a handful of times. The target of this receptor is not known. Per-base quality was not reported, and no clone a single base away is much larger than it. For CDR1 and CDR2, the germline V gene (reference sequence) lists MNHNY and SVGAGI. Trimming costs V 2 bases and J 1 base, and their ends lie 5 bases apart. Inclusive of the bounding cysteine and phenylalanine, the CDR3 is 13 residues long. The only DNA kept is the CDR3, 39 bases in frame from the first base.

Memory CD4+ T cells were sorted ex vivo from peripheral blood of narcolepsy patients and healthy controls for TCR Vbeta sequencing. The rearranged segments are TRBV6-6 and TRBJ1-1; TRBD1 is a possible D gene, resting on 5 matching bases. The source of this sequence is a human donor in good health. The sample comprised memory (CD45RA-) CD4+ T cells from blood. Read against the paper, the sample's cell subset or site label means: memory T cells sorted ex vivo from peripheral blood. Read as DNA, the sequence is TGTGCCAGCAGTTACGACAGGAACACTGAAGCTTTCTTT. Translated, it reads CASSYDRNTEAFF.